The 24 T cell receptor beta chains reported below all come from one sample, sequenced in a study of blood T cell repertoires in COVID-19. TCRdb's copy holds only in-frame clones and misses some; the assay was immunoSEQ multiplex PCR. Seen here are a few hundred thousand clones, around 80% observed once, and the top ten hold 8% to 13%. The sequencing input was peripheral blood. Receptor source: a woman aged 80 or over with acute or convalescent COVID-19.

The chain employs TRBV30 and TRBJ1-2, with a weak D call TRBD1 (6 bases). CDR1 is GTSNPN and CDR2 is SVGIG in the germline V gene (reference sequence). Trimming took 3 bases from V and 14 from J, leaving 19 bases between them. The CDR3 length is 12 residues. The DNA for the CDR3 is TGTGCCTGGAGCGAGGGGGGGCATATCGGAACCTTC. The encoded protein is CAWSEGGHIGTF. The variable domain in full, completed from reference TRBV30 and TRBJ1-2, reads SQTIHQWPATLVQPVGSPLSLECTVEGTSNPNLYWYRQAAGRGLQLLFYSVGIGQISSEVPQNLSASRPQDRQFILSSKKLLLSDSGFYLCAWSEGGHIGTFGSGTRLTVV.

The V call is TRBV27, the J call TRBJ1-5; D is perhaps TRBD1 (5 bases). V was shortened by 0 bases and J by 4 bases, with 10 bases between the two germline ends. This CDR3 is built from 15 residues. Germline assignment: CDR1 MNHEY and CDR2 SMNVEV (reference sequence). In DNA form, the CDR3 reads TGTGCCAGCAGTTTATCGGCCCAGGGTAATCAGCCCCAGCATTTT. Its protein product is CASSLSAQGNQPQHF.

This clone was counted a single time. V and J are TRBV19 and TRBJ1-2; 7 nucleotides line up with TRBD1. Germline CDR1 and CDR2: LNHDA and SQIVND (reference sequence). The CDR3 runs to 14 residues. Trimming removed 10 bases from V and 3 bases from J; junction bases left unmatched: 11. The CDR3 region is CATREGARYYGYTF. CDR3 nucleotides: TGTGCCACCCGAGAGGGGGCGCGGTACTATGGCTACACCTTC.

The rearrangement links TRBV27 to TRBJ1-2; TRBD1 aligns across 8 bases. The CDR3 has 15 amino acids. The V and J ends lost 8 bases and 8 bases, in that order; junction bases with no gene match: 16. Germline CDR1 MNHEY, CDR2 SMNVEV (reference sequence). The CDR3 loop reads CASVPGAGTGRGYTF. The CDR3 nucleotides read TGTGCCAGCGTTCCAGGGGCCGGGACAGGCAGGGGCTACACCTTC.

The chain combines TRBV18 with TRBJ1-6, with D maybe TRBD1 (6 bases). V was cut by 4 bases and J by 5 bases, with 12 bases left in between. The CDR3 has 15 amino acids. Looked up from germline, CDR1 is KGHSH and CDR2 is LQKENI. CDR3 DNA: TGTGCCAGCTCACTTTCAGGGGCCGATAATTCACCCCTCCACTTT. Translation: CASSLSGADNSPLHF.

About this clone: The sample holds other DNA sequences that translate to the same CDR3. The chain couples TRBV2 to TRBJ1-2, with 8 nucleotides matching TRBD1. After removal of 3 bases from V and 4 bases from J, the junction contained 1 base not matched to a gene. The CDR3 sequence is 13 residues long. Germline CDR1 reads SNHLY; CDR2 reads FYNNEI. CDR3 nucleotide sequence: TGTGCCAGCAGTGAGGACAGGGCCTATGGCTACACCTTC. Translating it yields CASSEDRAYGYTF.

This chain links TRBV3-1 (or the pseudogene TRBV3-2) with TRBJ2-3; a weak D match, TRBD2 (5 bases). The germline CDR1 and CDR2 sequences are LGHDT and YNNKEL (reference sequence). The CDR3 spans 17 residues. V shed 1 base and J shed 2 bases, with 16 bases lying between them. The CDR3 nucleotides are TGTGCCAGCAGCCAAGTTGTTAGCGACTACTTCACAGATACGCAGTATTTT. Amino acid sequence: CASSQVVSDYFTDTQYF.

The CDR3 region has the DNA TGTGCCAGTAGCGGGACAGGGGCCAACGTCCTGACTTTC. Protein sequence: CASSGTGANVLTF. The J gene is TRBJ2-6, the V gene TRBV19; D perhaps matches TRBD1 (6 bases). The V gene's germline CDR1 is LNHDA and CDR2 SQIVND (reference sequence). Trimming took off 6 bases at V and 4 bases at J, with 7 bases between the two ends. CDR3 length equals 13 residues. The variable domain in full, completed from reference TRBV19 and TRBJ2-6, reads DGGITQSPKYLFRKEGQNVTLSCEQNLNHDAMYWYRQDPGQGLRLIYYSQIVNDFQKGDIAEGYSVSREKKESFPLTVTSAQKNPTAFYLCASSGTGANVLTFGAGSRLTVL.

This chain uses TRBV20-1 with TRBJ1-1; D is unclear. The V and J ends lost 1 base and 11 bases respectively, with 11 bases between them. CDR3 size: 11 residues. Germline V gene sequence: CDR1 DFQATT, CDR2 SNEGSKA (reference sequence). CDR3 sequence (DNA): TGCAGTGCTAGAGGGTCGTACGAGGCTTTCTTT. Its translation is CSARGSYEAFF.

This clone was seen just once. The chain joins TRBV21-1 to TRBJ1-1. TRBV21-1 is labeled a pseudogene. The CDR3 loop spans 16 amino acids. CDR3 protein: CASSKGLPDWDTEAFF. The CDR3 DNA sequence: TGTGCCAGCAGCAAGGGCCTCCCGGACTGGGACACTGAAGCTTTCTTT.

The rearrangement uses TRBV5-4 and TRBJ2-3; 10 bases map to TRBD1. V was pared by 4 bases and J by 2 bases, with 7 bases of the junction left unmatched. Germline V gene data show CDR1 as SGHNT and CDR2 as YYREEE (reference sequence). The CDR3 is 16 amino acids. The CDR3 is CASSAGQGVNTDTQYF. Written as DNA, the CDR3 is TGTGCCAGCAGCGCCGGACAGGGGGTTAACACAGATACGCAGTATTTT.

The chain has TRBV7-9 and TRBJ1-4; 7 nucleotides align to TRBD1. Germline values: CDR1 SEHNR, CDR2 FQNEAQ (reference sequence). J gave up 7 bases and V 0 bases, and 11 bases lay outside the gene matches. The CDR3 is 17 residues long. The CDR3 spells CASSLAGGRQGGEKLFF. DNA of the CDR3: TGTGCCAGCAGCTTAGCGGGGGGTCGACAGGGAGGTGAAAAACTGTTTTTT.

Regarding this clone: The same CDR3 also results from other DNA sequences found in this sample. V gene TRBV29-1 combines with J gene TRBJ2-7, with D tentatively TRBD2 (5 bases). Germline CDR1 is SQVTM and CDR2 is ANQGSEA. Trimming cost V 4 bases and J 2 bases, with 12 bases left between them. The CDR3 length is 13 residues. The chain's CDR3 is CSVVEGAPYEQYF. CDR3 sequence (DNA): TGCAGCGTTGTTGAGGGAGCCCCCTACGAGCAGTACTTC.

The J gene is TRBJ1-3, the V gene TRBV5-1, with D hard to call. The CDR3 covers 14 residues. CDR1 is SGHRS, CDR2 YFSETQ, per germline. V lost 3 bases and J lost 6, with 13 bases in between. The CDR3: CASSSGLNENTIYF. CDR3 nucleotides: TGCGCCAGCAGCTCCGGTCTGAATGAAAACACCATATATTTT. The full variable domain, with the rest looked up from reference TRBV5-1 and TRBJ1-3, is KAGVTQTPRYLIKTRGQQVTLSCSPISGHRSVSWYQQTPGQGLQFLFEYFSETQRNKGNFPGRFSGRQFSNSRSEMNVSTLELGDSALYLCASSSGLNENTIYFGEGSWLTVV.

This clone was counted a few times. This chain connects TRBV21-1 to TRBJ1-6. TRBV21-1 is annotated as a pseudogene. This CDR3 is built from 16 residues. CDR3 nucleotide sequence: TGTGCCAGCCCAATTTTACGAGGCCCTAATAATTCACCCCTCCACTTT. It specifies CASPILRGPNNSPLHF.

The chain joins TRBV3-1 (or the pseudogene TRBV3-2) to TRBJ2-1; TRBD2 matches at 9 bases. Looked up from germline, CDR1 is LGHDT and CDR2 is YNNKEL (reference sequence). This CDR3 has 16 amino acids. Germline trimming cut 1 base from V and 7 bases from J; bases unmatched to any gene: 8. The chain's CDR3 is CASSQAPAGGQNEQFF. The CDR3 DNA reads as TGTGCCAGCAGCCAAGCCCCAGCGGGGGGTCAAAATGAGCAGTTCTTC.

CDR3 DNA: TGCGCCAGCAGCCTCCTAACTAGCGGGGGGCTGGAGACCCAGTACTTC. It is translated as CASSLLTSGGLETQYF. The chain has TRBV4-1 and TRBJ2-5, with 12 bases identical to TRBD2. The CDR3 loop spans 16 amino acids. CDR1 is MGHRA, CDR2 YSYEKL, per germline. J gave up 5 bases and V 4 bases, and 8 bases lay outside the gene matches.

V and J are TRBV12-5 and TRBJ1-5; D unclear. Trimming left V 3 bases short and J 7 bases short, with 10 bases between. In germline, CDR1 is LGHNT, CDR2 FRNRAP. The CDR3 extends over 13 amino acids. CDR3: CASGFRVGQPQHF. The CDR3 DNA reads TGTGCTAGTGGTTTTCGGGTTGGACAGCCCCAGCATTTT.

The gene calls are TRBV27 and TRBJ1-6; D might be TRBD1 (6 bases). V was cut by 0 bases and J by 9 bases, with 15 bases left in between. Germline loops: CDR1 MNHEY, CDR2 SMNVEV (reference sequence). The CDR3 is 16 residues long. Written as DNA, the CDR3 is TGTGCCAGCAGTTTATCCCAACAGGGCCGCGGTTCACCCCTCCACTTT. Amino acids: CASSLSQQGRGSPLHF.

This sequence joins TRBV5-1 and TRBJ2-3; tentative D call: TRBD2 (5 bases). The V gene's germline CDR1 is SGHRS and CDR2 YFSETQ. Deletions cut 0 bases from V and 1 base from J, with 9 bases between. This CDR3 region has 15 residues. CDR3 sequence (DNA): TGCGCCAGCAGCTTGGCCGGGATGGGCACAGATACGCAGTATTTT. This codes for CASSLAGMGTDTQYF.

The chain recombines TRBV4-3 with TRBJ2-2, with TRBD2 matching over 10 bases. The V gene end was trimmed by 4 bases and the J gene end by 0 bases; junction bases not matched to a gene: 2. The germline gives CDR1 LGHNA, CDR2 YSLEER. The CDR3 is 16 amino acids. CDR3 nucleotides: TGCGCCAGCAGCCCTCTAGCGGGGGCGAACACCGGGGAGCTGTTTTTT. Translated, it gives CASSPLAGANTGELFF.

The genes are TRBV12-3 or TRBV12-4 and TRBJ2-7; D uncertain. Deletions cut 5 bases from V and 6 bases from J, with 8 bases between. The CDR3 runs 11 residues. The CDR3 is CASSLSSEQYF. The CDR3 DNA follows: TGTGCCAGCAGTCTATCTTCCGAGCAGTACTTC.

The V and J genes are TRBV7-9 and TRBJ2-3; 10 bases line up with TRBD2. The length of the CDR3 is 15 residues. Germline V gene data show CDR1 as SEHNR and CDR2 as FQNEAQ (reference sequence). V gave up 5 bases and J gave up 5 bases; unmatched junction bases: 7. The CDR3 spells CASSRLAGVLDTQYF. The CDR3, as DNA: TGTGCCAGCAGCCGGCTAGCGGGAGTTCTAGATACGCAGTATTTT.

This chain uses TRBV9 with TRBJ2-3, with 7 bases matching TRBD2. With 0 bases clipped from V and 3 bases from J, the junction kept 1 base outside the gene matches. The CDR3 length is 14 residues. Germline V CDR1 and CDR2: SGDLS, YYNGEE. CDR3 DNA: TGTGCCAGCAGCGTAGGGGAGGGTACAGATACGCAGTATTTT. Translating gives CASSVGEGTDTQYF.